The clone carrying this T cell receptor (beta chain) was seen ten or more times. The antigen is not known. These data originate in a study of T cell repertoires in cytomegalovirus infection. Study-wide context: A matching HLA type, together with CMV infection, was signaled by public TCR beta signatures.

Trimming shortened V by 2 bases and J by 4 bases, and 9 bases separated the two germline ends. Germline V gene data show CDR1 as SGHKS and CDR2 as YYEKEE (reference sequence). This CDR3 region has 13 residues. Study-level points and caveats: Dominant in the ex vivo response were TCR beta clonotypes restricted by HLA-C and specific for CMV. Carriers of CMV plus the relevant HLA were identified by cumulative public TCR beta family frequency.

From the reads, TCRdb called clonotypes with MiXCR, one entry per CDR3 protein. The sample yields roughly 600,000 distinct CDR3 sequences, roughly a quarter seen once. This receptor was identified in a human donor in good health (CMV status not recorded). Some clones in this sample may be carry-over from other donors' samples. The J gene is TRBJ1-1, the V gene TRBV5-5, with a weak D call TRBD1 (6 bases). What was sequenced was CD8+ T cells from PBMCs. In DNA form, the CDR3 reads TGTGCCAGCAGCTTAGAGGGGGTCACTGAAGCTTTCTTT. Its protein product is CASSLEGVTEAFF.